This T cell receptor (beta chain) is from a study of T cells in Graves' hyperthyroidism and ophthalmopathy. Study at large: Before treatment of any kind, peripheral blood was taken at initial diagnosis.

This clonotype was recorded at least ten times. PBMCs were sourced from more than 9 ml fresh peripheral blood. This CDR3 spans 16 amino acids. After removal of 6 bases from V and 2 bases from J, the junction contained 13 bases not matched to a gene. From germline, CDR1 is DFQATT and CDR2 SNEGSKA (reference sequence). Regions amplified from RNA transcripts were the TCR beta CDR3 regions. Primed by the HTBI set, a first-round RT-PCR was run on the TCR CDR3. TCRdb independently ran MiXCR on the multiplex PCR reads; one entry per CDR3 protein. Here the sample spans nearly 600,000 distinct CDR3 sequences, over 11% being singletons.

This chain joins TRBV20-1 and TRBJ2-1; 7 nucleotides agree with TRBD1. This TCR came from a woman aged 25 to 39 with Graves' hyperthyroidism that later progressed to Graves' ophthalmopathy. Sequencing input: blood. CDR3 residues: CSARDGRGMTYNEQFF. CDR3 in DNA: TGCAGTGCCCGCGACGGCAGGGGGATGACCTACAATGAGCAGTTCTTC.